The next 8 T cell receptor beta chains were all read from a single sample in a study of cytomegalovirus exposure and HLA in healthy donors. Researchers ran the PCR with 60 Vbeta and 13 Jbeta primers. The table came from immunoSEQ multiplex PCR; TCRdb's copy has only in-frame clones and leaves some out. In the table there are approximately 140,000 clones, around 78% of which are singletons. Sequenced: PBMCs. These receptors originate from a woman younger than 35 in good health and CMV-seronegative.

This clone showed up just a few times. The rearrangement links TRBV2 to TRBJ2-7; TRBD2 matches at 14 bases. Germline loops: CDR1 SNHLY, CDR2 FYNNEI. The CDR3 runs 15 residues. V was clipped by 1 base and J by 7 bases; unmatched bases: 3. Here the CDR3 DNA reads TGTGCCAGCAGTGAAGGACTAGCGGGAGGGGGGGAGCAGTACTTC. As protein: CASSEGLAGGGEQYF.

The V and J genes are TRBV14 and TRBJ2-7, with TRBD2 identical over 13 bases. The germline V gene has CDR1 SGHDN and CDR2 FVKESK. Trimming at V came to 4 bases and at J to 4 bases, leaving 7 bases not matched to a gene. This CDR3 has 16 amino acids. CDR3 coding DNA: TGTGCCAGCAGCCCAGCCCCGGGACTAGCGGGATACGAGCAGTACTTC. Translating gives CASSPAPGLAGYEQYF.

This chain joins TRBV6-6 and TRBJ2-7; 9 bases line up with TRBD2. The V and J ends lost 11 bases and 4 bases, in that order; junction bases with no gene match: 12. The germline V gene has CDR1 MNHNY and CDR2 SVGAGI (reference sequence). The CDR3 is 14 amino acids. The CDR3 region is CAASPTREGYEQYF. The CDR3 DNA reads TGTGCCGCCTCCCCGACGCGGGAGGGGTACGAGCAGTACTTC.

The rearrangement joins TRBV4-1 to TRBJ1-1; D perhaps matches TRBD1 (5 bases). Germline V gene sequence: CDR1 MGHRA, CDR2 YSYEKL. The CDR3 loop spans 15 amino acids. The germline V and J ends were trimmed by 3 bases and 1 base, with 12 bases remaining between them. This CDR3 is CASSQTDVRNTEAFF. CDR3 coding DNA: TGCGCCAGCAGCCAGACAGACGTCCGGAACACTGAAGCTTTCTTT.

The CDR3 spells CASRASGLVEQFF. The CDR3 DNA sequence: TGTGCCAGCAGGGCTAGCGGCCTTGTGGAGCAGTTCTTC. This chain joins TRBV6-5 and TRBJ2-1; TRBD2 matches 7 bases. CDR1 MNHEY and CDR2 SVGAGI come from the germline V gene. The ends lost 6 bases at V and 10 bases at J; junction bases unmatched: 9. The CDR3 has 13 amino acids.

The CDR3 DNA reads TGTGCCACCCCCCCGGGGAGGTTGGGCGAGCAGTACTTC. Its translation: CATPPGRLGEQYF. This chain uses TRBV6-1 with TRBJ2-7; TRBD2 is a possible D gene (6 bases). The germline V and J ends were trimmed by 10 bases and 6 bases, with 19 bases remaining between them. The CDR3 runs 13 residues. The V gene's germline CDR1 is MNHNS and CDR2 SASEGT.

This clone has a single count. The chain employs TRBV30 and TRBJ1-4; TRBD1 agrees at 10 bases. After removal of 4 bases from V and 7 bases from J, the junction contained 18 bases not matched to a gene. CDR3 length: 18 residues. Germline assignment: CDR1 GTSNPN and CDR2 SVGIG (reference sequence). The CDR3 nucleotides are TGTGCCTGGATGGGGCCTGGGACAGGGGATTTGGGGGGTGAAAAACTGTTTTTT. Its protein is CAWMGPGTGDLGGEKLFF.

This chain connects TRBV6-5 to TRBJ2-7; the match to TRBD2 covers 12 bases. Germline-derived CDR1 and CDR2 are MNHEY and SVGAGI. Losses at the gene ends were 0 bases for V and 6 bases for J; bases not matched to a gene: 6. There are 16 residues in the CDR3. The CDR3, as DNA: TGTGCCAGCAGTTACTCGAAGCTAGCGGGAGGGATCGAGCAGTACTTC. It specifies CASSYSKLAGGIEQYF.